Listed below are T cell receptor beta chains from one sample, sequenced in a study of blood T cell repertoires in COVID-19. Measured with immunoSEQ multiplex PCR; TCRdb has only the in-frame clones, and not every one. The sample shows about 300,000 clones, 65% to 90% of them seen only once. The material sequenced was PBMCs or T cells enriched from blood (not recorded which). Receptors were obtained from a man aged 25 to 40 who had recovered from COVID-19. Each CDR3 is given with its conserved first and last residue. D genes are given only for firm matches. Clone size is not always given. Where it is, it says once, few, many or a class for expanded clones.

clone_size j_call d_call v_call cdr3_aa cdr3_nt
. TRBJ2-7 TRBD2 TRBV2 CASSPTSGYEQYF TGTGCCAGCAGTCCTACTAGCGGCTACGAGCAGTACTTC
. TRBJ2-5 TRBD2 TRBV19 CASSMGGSQETQYF TGTGCCAGTAGTATGGGAGGGAGCCAAGAGACCCAGTACTTC
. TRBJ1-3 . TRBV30 CAWRQERSGNTIYF TGTGCCTGGAGACAGGAGCGATCTGGAAACACCATATATTTT
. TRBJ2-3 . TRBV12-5 CASGLVVTDTSTDTQYF TGTGCTAGTGGTTTGGTAGTAACAGATACTAGCACAGATACGCAGTATTTT
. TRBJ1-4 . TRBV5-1 CASSLLDPNEKLFF TGCGCCAGCAGCTTGCTAGATCCGAATGAAAAACTGTTTTTT
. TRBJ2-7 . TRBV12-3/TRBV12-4 CASSFGTHEQYF TGTGCCAGCAGTTTCGGGACACACGAGCAGTACTTC
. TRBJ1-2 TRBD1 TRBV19 CASTEIRDRGSGYTF TGTGCCAGTACCGAAATCCGGGACAGGGGTAGTGGCTACACCTTC
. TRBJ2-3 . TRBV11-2 CASSLHRGTDTQYF TGTGCCAGCAGCTTACACAGGGGCACAGATACGCAGTATTTT
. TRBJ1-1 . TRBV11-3 CASSSGGSNTEAFF TGTGCCAGCAGCTCCGGAGGGTCGAACACTGAAGCTTTCTTT
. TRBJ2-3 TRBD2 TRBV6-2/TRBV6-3 CASSSPLAGLTDTQYF TGTGCCAGCAGTTCGCCTCTAGCGGGGCTCACAGATACGCAGTATTTT
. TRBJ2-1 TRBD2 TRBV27 CASSFQRGVIDEQFF TGTGCCAGCAGTTTCCAGCGGGGAGTAATAGATGAGCAGTTCTTC
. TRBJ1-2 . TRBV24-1 CATSDFRTAMGYTF TGTGCCACCAGTGATTTCAGGACAGCTATGGGCTACACCTTC
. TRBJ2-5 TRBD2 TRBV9 CASTLGGGQETQYF TGTGCCAGCACCCTAGGCGGGGGCCAAGAGACCCAGTACTTC
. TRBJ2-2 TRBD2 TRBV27 CASSLLASGRRAGELFF TGTGCCAGCAGTTTACTTGCTAGCGGGAGAAGGGCCGGGGAGCTGTTTTTT
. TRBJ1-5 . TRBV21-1 CASSNQGGAGWGNQPQHF TGTGCCAGCAGCAATCAAGGAGGGGCCGGTTGGGGCAATCAGCCCCAGCATTTT
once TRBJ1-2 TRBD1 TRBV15 CATRRSGRGLDGYTF TGTGCCACCAGGAGGTCGGGCAGGGGGCTGGATGGCTACACCTTC
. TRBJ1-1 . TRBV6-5 CASRTWNGGTEAFF TGTGCCAGCAGGACATGGAATGGGGGGACTGAAGCTTTCTTT
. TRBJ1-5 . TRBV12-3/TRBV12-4 CASRGLPNQPQHF TGTGCCAGCAGGGGACTTCCCAATCAGCCCCAGCATTTT
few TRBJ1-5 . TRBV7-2 CASSVRGNQPQHF TGTGCCAGCAGCGTTCGGGGCAATCAGCCCCAGCATTTT
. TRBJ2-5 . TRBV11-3 CASSLGPRGRQETQYF TGTGCCAGCAGCTTAGGTCCGCGGGGAAGGCAAGAGACCCAGTACTTC
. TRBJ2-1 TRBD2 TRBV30 CAWSPRKAGHVF TGTGCCTGGAGTCCCCGGAAAGCGGGGCACGTCTTC
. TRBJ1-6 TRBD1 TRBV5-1 CASSYRDRGSPLHF TGCGCCAGCAGCTACCGGGACAGGGGATCACCCCTCCACTTT
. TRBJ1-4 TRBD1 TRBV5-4 CASRRQGPNEKLFF TGTGCCAGCCGTAGACAGGGTCCAAATGAAAAACTGTTTTTT
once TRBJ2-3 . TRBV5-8 CASSLVSGLAGSQYF TGTGCCAGCAGCTTGGTTAGCGGCCTGGCCGGGTCGCAGTATTTT
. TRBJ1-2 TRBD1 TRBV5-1 CASSRTGDYGYTF TGCGCCAGCAGCCGGACAGGGGACTATGGCTACACCTTC
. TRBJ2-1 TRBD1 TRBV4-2 CASSQDGTGAMLGNEQFF TGTGCCAGCAGCCAAGACGGGACAGGGGCCATGTTGGGGAATGAGCAGTTCTTC